This T cell receptor (beta chain) originates from a study of T cell responses to AZD1222 COVID-19 vaccine. This clone was counted a few times. Its antigen is undetermined. Study conclusions and caveats: Most donors were white British, females outnumbered males, and clonal diversity was possibly underestimated.

Repertoires were generated with immunoSEQ multiplex PCR, while TCRdb's copy carries only in-frame clones and drops some. The repertoire holds around 150,000 clones, with roughly 80% as singletons. The V gene end was trimmed by 0 bases and the J gene end by 6 bases; junction bases not matched to a gene: 6. This CDR3 contains 15 residues. Germline assignment: CDR1 SGHTS and CDR2 YDEGEE. V and J are TRBV5-8 and TRBJ1-2, with 9 bases lining up with TRBD1. The sequenced sample was peripheral blood, obtained on day 0 of AZD1222 vaccination. The receptor comes from an adult in good health. The CDR3 DNA reads TGTGCCAGCAGCTTGGGGACAGGGGAGTTCGATGGCTACACCTTC. Its protein is CASSLGTGEFDGYTF. The variable domain in full, completed from reference TRBV5-8 and TRBJ1-2, reads EAGVTQSPTHLIKTRGQQATLRCSPISGHTSVYWYQQALGLGLQFLLWYDEGEERNRGNFPPRFSGRQFPNYSSELNVNALELEDSALYLCASSLGTGEFDGYTFGSGTRLTVV.